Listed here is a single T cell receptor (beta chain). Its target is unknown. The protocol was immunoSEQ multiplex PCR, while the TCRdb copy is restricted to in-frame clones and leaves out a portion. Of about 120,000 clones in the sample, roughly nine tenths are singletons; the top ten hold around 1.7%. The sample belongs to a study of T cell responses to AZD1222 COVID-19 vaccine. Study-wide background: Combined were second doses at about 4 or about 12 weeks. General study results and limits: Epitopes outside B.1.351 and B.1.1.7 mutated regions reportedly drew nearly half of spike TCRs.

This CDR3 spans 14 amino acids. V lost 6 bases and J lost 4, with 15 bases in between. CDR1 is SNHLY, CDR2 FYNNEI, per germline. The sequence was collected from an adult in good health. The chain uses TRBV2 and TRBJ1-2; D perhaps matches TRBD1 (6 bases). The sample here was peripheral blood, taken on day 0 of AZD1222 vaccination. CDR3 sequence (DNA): TGTGCCAGCAGATACACAACAGGGTTCTATGGCTACACCTTC. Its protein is CASRYTTGFYGYTF.